One and the same sample provided the 28 T cell receptor beta chains below, sequenced in a study of T cell repertoires in cytomegalovirus infection. TCRdb ran MiXCR on the reads and lists one entry per CDR3 protein. The table has roughly 500,000 distinct CDR3 sequences, more than 30% seen once. No cognate antigen is known for these TCRs. The sequenced sample was cultured PBMCs, obtained from culture after CMV antigen stimulation. These receptors all stem from a human donor in good health (CMV status not recorded). Some clones in this sample may be carry-over from other donors' samples.

The chain is built from TRBV19 and TRBJ2-1; D is possibly TRBD2 (5 bases). The CDR3 consists of 16 residues. V was clipped by 3 bases and J by 1 base, with 13 bases between them. Germline V gene sequence: CDR1 LNHDA, CDR2 SQIVND (reference sequence). The CDR3: CASSIPSGGSYNEQFF. The CDR3, as DNA: TGTGCCAGTAGTATCCCCTCCGGCGGGTCCTACAATGAGCAGTTCTTC.

This clonotype was observed many times. The chain recombines TRBV7-9 with TRBJ2-1; D possibly matches TRBD1 or TRBD2 (5 bases each). The germline V gene has CDR1 SEHNR and CDR2 FQNEAQ (reference sequence). Deletions cut 0 bases from V and 5 bases from J, with 11 bases between. The CDR3 is 15 residues long. The CDR3 coding sequence is TGTGCCAGCAGCTTAGCTTTCAGGGAGAACAATGAGCAGTTCTTC. Its protein product is CASSLAFRENNEQFF.

V is TRBV29-1 and J is TRBJ2-3; 13 bases match TRBD2. The junction had 7 bases not matched to a gene; V was cut back by 4 bases and J by 3 bases. This CDR3 contains 16 residues. CDR1 SQVTM and CDR2 ANQGSEA come from the germline V gene. The DNA of the CDR3 is TGCAGCGTTGCGGGGACTAGCGGGGATGATACAGATACGCAGTATTTT. The encoded protein is CSVAGTSGDDTDTQYF.

The sample holds many counts of this clonotype. The chain combines TRBV7-6 with TRBJ2-1, with 11 bases aligning to TRBD2. This CDR3 contains 15 residues. V gave up 4 bases and J gave up 2 bases; unmatched junction bases: 1. The germline CDR1 and CDR2 sequences are SGHVS and FNYEAQ. DNA of the CDR3: TGTGCCAGCAGCTCGGGACTAGCGGCCTACAATGAGCAGTTCTTC. Translation: CASSSGLAAYNEQFF.

This clonotype was counted once. V is TRBV29-1 and J is TRBJ1-2; D gene ambiguous. V was trimmed by 3 bases and J by 8 bases, leaving 13 bases between them. Germline lookup yields CDR1 SQVTM and CDR2 ANQGSEA. CDR3 length: 12 residues. The CDR3 bases are TGCAGCGTTGATCCGGAGGAACAAGGCTACACCTTC. Residues: CSVDPEEQGYTF.

This chain connects TRBV11-3 to TRBJ2-2; no reliable D call. The CDR3 totals 14 residues. Trimming took 2 bases from V and 3 from J, leaving 7 bases between them. CDR1 is SGHNT, CDR2 YENEEA, per germline. The CDR3 protein is CASSLYRDTGELFF. The CDR3 nucleotides read TGTGCCAGCAGCTTATACCGCGACACCGGGGAGCTGTTTTTT.

The chain is built from TRBV7-9 and TRBJ1-5; no firm D call. CDR3 length equals 13 residues. Germline CDR1 reads SEHNR; CDR2 reads FQNEAQ (reference sequence). Trimming removed 0 bases from V and 7 bases from J, with 7 bases in between. The chain's CDR3 is CASSLADRQPQHF. CDR3 DNA: TGTGCCAGCAGCTTAGCCGATCGGCAGCCCCAGCATTTT.

The V and J genes are TRBV7-2 and TRBJ1-1; D remains ambiguous. V was pared by 2 bases and J by 0 bases, with 7 bases between. The CDR3 covers 14 residues. CDR1 SGHTA and CDR2 FQGNSA come from the germline V gene. CDR3 coding DNA: TGTGCCAGCAGCTTAATAGAGCTGAACACTGAAGCTTTCTTT. Its protein product is CASSLIELNTEAFF.

The V and J genes are TRBV6-2 or TRBV6-3 and TRBJ1-1; TRBD1 is a possible D gene (6 bases). V lost 0 bases, J lost 8 bases, and 13 bases lay in between. The V gene's germline CDR1 is MNHEY and CDR2 SVGEGT. The CDR3 loop spans 14 amino acids. CDR3 protein: CASSYSVFRGEAFF. The CDR3 DNA follows: TGTGCCAGCAGTTACTCGGTATTCAGGGGAGAAGCTTTCTTT.

The table lists this clonotype with a count of one. This chain connects TRBV6-5 to TRBJ2-1; 10 bases line up with TRBD2. V gave up 2 bases and J gave up 5 bases; unmatched junction bases: 3. This CDR3 contains 15 residues. Looked up from germline, CDR1 is MNHEY and CDR2 is SVGAGI. This CDR3 reads CASSYELAGNNEQFF. Here the CDR3 DNA reads TGTGCCAGCAGTTACGAACTAGCGGGGAACAATGAGCAGTTCTTC.

This clonotype was counted between two and nine times. The chain recombines TRBV7-2 with TRBJ2-1; 9 positions agree with TRBD2. The germline V gene has CDR1 SGHTA and CDR2 FQGNSA. V lost 1 base, J lost 8 bases, and 6 bases stayed unmatched. CDR3 size: 15 residues. This CDR3 reads CASSLEAGGVDEQFF. DNA for the CDR3: TGTGCCAGCAGCTTAGAGGCGGGAGGGGTCGATGAGCAGTTCTTC.

This clonotype was seen only a few times. This rearrangement joins TRBV11-3 to TRBJ1-3, with D possibly being TRBD1 (5 bases). The CDR3 extends over 14 amino acids. The germline CDR1 and CDR2 sequences are SGHNT and YENEEA. Trimming shortened V by 5 bases and J by 3 bases, and 11 bases separated the two germline ends. CDR3 region: CASSTAGYGNTIYF. The CDR3 nucleotides read TGTGCCAGCAGCACCGCAGGGTATGGAAACACCATATATTTT.

This chain connects TRBV27 to TRBJ2-3; TRBD2 is a possible D gene (6 bases). V was clipped by 6 bases and J by 0 bases, with 16 bases between them. Germline V gives CDR1 MNHEY, CDR2 SMNVEV (reference sequence). The length of the CDR3 is 16 residues. The CDR3: CASRHFSGPSTDTQYF. The CDR3 DNA follows: TGTGCCAGCAGGCACTTTAGCGGCCCTAGCACAGATACGCAGTATTTT.

This clonotype was counted many times. V and J are TRBV7-8 and TRBJ2-3; TRBD2 matches 15 bases. This CDR3 is 16 amino acids long. Trimming took 4 bases from V and 4 from J; bases not matched to a gene: 3. Per the germline V gene, CDR1 is SGHVS and CDR2 is FQNEAQ. This CDR3 is CASSSGLAGGADTQYF. The CDR3 DNA sequence: TGTGCCAGCAGCTCGGGACTAGCGGGAGGAGCAGATACGCAGTATTTT.

Many counts were recorded for this clonotype. The V gene is TRBV7-8, the J gene TRBJ1-1, with D uncertain. The CDR3 is 15 residues long. In germline, CDR1 is SGHVS, CDR2 FQNEAQ. V gave up 1 base and J gave up 1 base, with 10 bases separating them. The CDR3 DNA reads TGTGCCAGCAGCTTAGTTGGTTCCGGGAACACTGAAGCTTTCTTT. It translates to CASSLVGSGNTEAFF.

The rearrangement joins TRBV20-1 to TRBJ1-3; D is unresolved. The CDR3 runs 14 residues. Germline V gives CDR1 DFQATT, CDR2 SNEGSKA (reference sequence). V gave up 6 bases and J gave up 0 bases, with 12 bases separating them. This CDR3 reads CSAPLALSGNTIYF. DNA of the CDR3: TGCAGTGCCCCTCTGGCGCTCTCTGGAAACACCATATATTTT.

The rearrangement uses TRBV7-2 and TRBJ1-4; TRBD1 matches at 9 bases. The CDR3 is made up of 15 amino acids. After removal of 3 bases from V and 7 bases from J, the junction contained 6 bases not matched to a gene. CDR1 and CDR2 (germline): SGHTA, FQGNSA. CDR3 nucleotides: TGTGCCAGCAGCTTGGACAGGGGCAGGAGTGAAAAACTGTTTTTT. Translated, it gives CASSLDRGRSEKLFF.

This clonotype was detected a few times. The CDR3 nucleotides are TGTGCCAGCAGTTACGAGGCTAGCGGGAGCTATGAGCAGTTCTTC. It encodes CASSYEASGSYEQFF. The chain employs TRBV6-2 or TRBV6-3 and TRBJ2-1; TRBD2 aligns across 10 bases. The CDR3 consists of 15 residues. The ends lost 2 bases at V and 8 bases at J; junction bases unmatched: 6. Germline CDR1 is MNHEY and CDR2 is SVGEGT.

A single count supports this clonotype. V gene TRBV20-1 combines with J gene TRBJ2-7, with 16 nucleotides matching TRBD2. CDR3 length: 17 amino acids. The junction had 12 bases not matched to a gene; V was cut back by 6 bases and J by 4 bases. Germline CDR1 and CDR2: DFQATT and SNEGSKA (reference sequence). CDR3 nucleotides: TGCAGTGCGGCTCCGGGACTAGCGGGAGGGAGGTCTTACGAGCAGTACTTC. Amino acid sequence: CSAAPGLAGGRSYEQYF.

This clonotype showed up just a few times. The rearrangement links TRBV6-2 or TRBV6-3 to TRBJ2-7; D is undetermined. V was pared by 6 bases and J by 3 bases, with 15 bases between. The CDR3 covers 14 residues. Germline values: CDR1 MNHEY, CDR2 SVGEGT. The CDR3 nucleotides read TGTGCCAGCAGCATCGCAGAAACGAGCTACGAGCAGTACTTC. Protein product: CASSIAETSYEQYF.

The CDR3 loop is CAISGGTGLSKYGYTF. The CDR3 region has the DNA TGTGCCATCAGTGGGGGGACAGGTCTATCGAAGTATGGCTACACCTTC. V is TRBV10-3 and J is TRBJ1-2; 8 bases agree with TRBD1. Germline V CDR1 and CDR2: ENHRY, SYGVKD. The CDR3 has 16 residues. V lost 4 bases, J lost 5 bases, and 12 bases stayed unmatched.

This rearrangement joins TRBV7-9 to TRBJ2-3; tentatively, D is TRBD1 (8 bases). CDR3 length equals 18 residues. Trimming removed 3 bases at V and 5 bases at J, with 24 bases between. Germline CDR1 SEHNR, CDR2 FQNEAQ (reference sequence). The CDR3 DNA sequence: TGTGCCAGCAGCTTCGTTACAGGGGGGGCTACCCGAGGAGATACGCAGTATTTT. Amino acid sequence: CASSFVTGGATRGDTQYF.

The rearrangement joins TRBV6-1 to TRBJ1-1, with 11 positions matching TRBD1. Germline CDR1 MNHNS, CDR2 SASEGT. V trimming: 6 bases; J trimming: 1 base; junction bases outside the gene matches: 4. This CDR3 has 15 amino acids. The CDR3 region has the DNA TGTGCCAGCAGGACCGGGACAGGGGGGAACACTGAAGCTTTCTTT. Amino acids: CASRTGTGGNTEAFF.

The chain carries TRBV18 and TRBJ2-7, with a tentative D call TRBD1 (5 bases). This CDR3 has 14 residues. CDR1 and CDR2 from the germline V gene are KGHSH and LQKENI. Trimming shortened V by 4 bases and J by 1 base, and 11 bases separated the two germline ends. CDR3 in DNA: TGTGCCAGCTCACGAGAGACAGTTTCCTACGAGCAGTACTTC. Translation: CASSRETVSYEQYF.

This clonotype was counted many times. This chain uses TRBV7-2 with TRBJ1-5, with 7 bases identical to TRBD1. J lost 7 bases, V lost 0 bases, and 6 bases had no gene match. Germline V lookup: CDR1 SGHTA, CDR2 FQGNSA. The CDR3 is 15 amino acids. In DNA, the CDR3 is TGTGCCAGCAGCTTAGCGGCAGGAGGGGGCCAGCCCCAGCATTTT. Protein sequence: CASSLAAGGGQPQHF.

This clonotype was seen only a few times. The chain links TRBV7-2 to TRBJ1-2; TRBD1 might be the D (5 bases). CDR3 length: 14 amino acids. The germline V gene encodes CDR1 SGHTA and CDR2 FQGNSA. V lost 5 bases, J lost 5 bases, and 15 bases lay in between. As DNA, the CDR3 is TGTGCCAGCAGCGTAGGCGGGGACTTTTATGGCTACACCTTC. This gives the protein CASSVGGDFYGYTF.

This clonotype appeared a single time. The chain carries TRBV4-3 and TRBJ1-1; D is ambiguous. Germline assignment: CDR1 LGHNA and CDR2 YSLEER. V was cut by 4 bases and J by 1 base, with 19 bases left in between. CDR3 length equals 17 residues. The CDR3 DNA sequence: TGCGCCAGCAGCCCACTCAGAAGAGTGTCGACGAACACTGAAGCTTTCTTT. This encodes CASSPLRRVSTNTEAFF.

This chain uses TRBV10-3 with TRBJ2-2, with D tentatively TRBD2 (5 bases). The germline V and J ends were trimmed by 4 bases and 7 bases, with 16 bases remaining between them. The CDR3 consists of 15 residues. Germline lookup yields CDR1 ENHRY and CDR2 SYGVKD. The CDR3 here is CAISGSVWESGELFF. In DNA, the CDR3 is TGTGCCATCAGTGGAAGCGTGTGGGAGAGCGGGGAGCTGTTTTTT.